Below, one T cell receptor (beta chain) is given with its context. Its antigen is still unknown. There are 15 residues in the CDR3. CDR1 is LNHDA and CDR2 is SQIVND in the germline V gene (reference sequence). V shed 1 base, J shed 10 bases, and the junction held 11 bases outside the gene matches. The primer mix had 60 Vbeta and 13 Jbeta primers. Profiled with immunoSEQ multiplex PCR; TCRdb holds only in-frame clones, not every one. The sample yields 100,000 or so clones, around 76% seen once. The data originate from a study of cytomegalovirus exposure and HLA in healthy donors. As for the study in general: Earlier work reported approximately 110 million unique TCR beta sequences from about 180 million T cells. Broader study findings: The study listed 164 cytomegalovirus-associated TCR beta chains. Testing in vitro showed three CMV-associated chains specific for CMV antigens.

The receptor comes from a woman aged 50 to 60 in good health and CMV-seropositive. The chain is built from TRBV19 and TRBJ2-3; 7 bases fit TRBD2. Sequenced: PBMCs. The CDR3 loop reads CASSIVRLALDAQYF. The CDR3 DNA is TGTGCCAGTAGTATAGTTCGACTAGCCCTCGATGCGCAGTATTTT.